Below are 20 T cell receptor beta chains sequenced from a single sample in a study of monozygotic twins with inflammatory bowel disease. TCRdb re-called the 5' RACE reads; one entry per CDR3 protein, DNA not given. The sample totals some 100,000 distinct CDR3 sequences. What was sequenced was blood. The receptors originated from a human donor with ulcerative colitis or Crohn's disease, or a healthy co-twin of an affected twin (not recorded which).

This chain links TRBV28 with TRBJ2-7. Germline CDR1 reads MDHEN; CDR2 reads SYDVKM. The CDR3 is 13 residues long. CDR3 amino acids: CASSYDSPREQYF.

The chain recombines TRBV7-3 with TRBJ2-7; TCRdb's D gene call, TRBD1, goes unchecked for lack of DNA. CDR1 is SGHTA, CDR2 FQGTGA, per germline. The CDR3 spans 15 residues. Here the CDR3 reads CASSLKGQGAYEQYF.

The V gene is TRBV4-2, the J gene TRBJ2-3; TCRdb's assignment of TRBD2 cannot be checked, as there is no DNA. CDR1 LGHNA and CDR2 YNFKEQ come from the germline V gene. The CDR3 loop spans 15 amino acids. CDR3 protein: CASSQDRADTDTQYF.

The rearrangement links TRBV12-3 or TRBV12-4 to TRBJ1-3; no DNA is available, so the TRBD1 call from TCRdb remains unchecked. The CDR3 consists of 15 residues. The CDR3 loop is CASSPPTGAGNTIYF.

The V gene is TRBV7-8, the J gene TRBJ2-2; without DNA, the TCRdb call of TRBD1 cannot be checked. Looked up from germline, CDR1 is SGHVS and CDR2 is FQNEAQ. This CDR3 is 16 amino acids long. The CDR3 region is CASRKTGFIDTGELFF.

The CDR3: CASSFPAGDEQYF. This sequence joins TRBV5-6 and TRBJ2-7. Germline CDR1 SGHDT, CDR2 YYEEEE. The CDR3 spans 13 residues.

CDR3 amino acids: CASSSLDSYSNQPQHF. The chain employs TRBV7-8 and TRBJ1-5; the TCRdb call, TRBD1, lacks DNA for checking. Germline CDR1 reads SGHVS; CDR2 reads FQNEAQ. The CDR3 is made up of 16 amino acids.

The J gene is TRBJ1-2, the V gene TRBV21-1; TCRdb outputs TRBD1, but without DNA this stays unchecked. TRBV21-1 is a pseudogene segment. The CDR3 has 12 residues. The CDR3 is CALSGRGHGYTF.

The V call is TRBV28, the J call TRBJ2-5. Per the germline V gene, CDR1 is MDHEN and CDR2 is SYDVKM. The CDR3 has 14 amino acids. The chain's CDR3 is CASSLSGNGETQYF.

The chain has TRBV7-3 and TRBJ2-3; the D call from TCRdb, TRBD2, cannot be confirmed without DNA. The CDR3 loop spans 16 amino acids. Germline V gives CDR1 SGHTA, CDR2 FQGTGA. The CDR3 sequence is CASTTSLLARTDTQYF.

The chain links TRBV7-2 to TRBJ2-1; the TCRdb call, TRBD1, lacks DNA for checking. The CDR3 consists of 14 residues. CDR1 and CDR2 from the germline V gene are SGHTA and FQGNSA. The CDR3: CASREDTVYNEQFF.

The V and J genes are TRBV12-3 or TRBV12-4 and TRBJ2-1; TCRdb's assignment of TRBD2 cannot be checked, as there is no DNA. CDR3 size: 16 residues. This chain's CDR3 is CASTSRGLAGVNEQFF.

The rearrangement joins TRBV19 to TRBJ1-2. In germline, CDR1 is LNHDA, CDR2 SQIVND (reference sequence). This CDR3 is built from 14 residues. CDR3 loop: CASSPTGRNYGYTF.

V is TRBV5-1 and J is TRBJ2-1; the TCRdb call, TRBD1, lacks DNA for checking. This CDR3 spans 15 amino acids. CDR1 and CDR2 from the germline V gene are SGHRS and YFSETQ. CDR3 in amino acids: CASSSGTWTYNEQFF. Using reference TRBV5-1 and TRBJ2-1 for the parts outside the CDR3, the full variable domain is KAGVTQTPRYLIKTRGQQVTLSCSPISGHRSVSWYQQTPGQGLQFLFEYFSETQRNKGNFPGRFSGRQFSNSRSEMNVSTLELGDSALYLCASSSGTWTYNEQFFGPGTRLTVL.

The rearrangement joins TRBV9 to TRBJ2-2; the D gene TCRdb calls, TRBD1, cannot be checked with no DNA. This CDR3 has 15 residues. Germline CDR1 and CDR2: SGDLS and YYNGEE. CDR3 residues: CASSTGTGFTGELFF.

CDR3 loop: CASSKDVLAGVADTQYF. The chain employs TRBV7-9 and TRBJ2-3; TCRdb reports TRBD2, a call that lacks DNA to check it against. Germline CDR1 reads SEHNR; CDR2 reads FQNEAQ (reference sequence). This CDR3 has 17 residues.

V gene TRBV6-2 or TRBV6-3 combines with J gene TRBJ2-1; TCRdb proposes TRBD1, but this gene call is untestable without DNA. There are 15 residues in the CDR3. Germline V gives CDR1 MNHEY, CDR2 SVGEGT. CDR3 loop: CASSYSWSGMNEQFF.

The chain couples TRBV5-1 to TRBJ1-1; TCRdb's assignment of TRBD1 cannot be checked, as there is no DNA. CDR3 length: 13 residues. Germline V CDR1 and CDR2: SGHRS, YFSETQ. The CDR3 here is CASSFSGHTEAFF.

J is TRBJ1-1 and V is TRBV28; with no DNA, the TCRdb D assignment of TRBD1 cannot be verified. Germline-derived CDR1 and CDR2 are MDHEN and SYDVKM. The CDR3 has 16 residues. CDR3: CASSLLTGTGNTEAFF.

The rearrangement joins TRBV11-1 to TRBJ2-2; the D call of TRBD1 rests on TCRdb alone, since no DNA is present to check it. The CDR3 is 15 amino acids. Germline loops: CDR1 SGHAT, CDR2 FQDESV (reference sequence). The CDR3 protein is CASSLDRENTGELFF.